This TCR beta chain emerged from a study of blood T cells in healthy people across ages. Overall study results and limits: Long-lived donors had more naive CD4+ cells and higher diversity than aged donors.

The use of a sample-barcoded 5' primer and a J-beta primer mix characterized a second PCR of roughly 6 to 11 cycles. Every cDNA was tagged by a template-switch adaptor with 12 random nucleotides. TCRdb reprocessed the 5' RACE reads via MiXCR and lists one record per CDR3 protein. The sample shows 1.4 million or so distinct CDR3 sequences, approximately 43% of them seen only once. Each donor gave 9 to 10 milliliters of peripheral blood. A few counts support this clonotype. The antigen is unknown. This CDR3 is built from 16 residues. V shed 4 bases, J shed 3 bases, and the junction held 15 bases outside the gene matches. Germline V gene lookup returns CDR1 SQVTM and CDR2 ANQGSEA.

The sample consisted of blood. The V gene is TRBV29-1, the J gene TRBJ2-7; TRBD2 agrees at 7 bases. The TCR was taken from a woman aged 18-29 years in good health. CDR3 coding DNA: TGCAGCGTTGTCCCAACGGTAGCGGGTCCAATCTACGAGCAGTACTTC. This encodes CSVVPTVAGPIYEQYF.